This T cell receptor (beta chain) stems from a study of cytomegalovirus exposure and HLA in healthy donors. This PCR relied on a set of 60 Vbeta primers and 13 Jbeta primers. TCRdb's table, derived via immunoSEQ multiplex PCR, lists solely in-frame clones and lacks some. This sample has more than 150,000 clones, with over 65% found just once. The sequenced sample was PBMCs. The receptor was isolated from a man younger than 30 in good health and CMV-seronegative.

The CDR3 nucleotides read TGTGCCAGTAGTATTGCCCTGGGAGGGAACACTGAAGCTTTCTTT. It translates to CASSIALGGNTEAFF. V gene TRBV19 combines with J gene TRBJ1-1; D uncertain. The CDR3 runs 15 residues. CDR1 is LNHDA, CDR2 SQIVND, per germline (reference sequence). Trimming removed 3 bases at V and 1 base at J, with 12 bases between.